This passage covers 5 T cell receptor beta chains from one sample sequenced in a study of blood T cell repertoires in COVID-19. TCRdb's copy holds only in-frame clones and misses some; the assay was immunoSEQ multiplex PCR. The profile shows around 140,000 clones, about 89% of them singletons. The source material was peripheral blood. The receptors come from a man in his sixties with COVID-19, enrolled during active disease.

The chain is built from TRBV4-1 and TRBJ2-7; 9 bases match TRBD2. The junction had 6 bases not matched to a gene; V was cut back by 3 bases and J by 3 bases. The V gene's germline CDR1 is MGHRA and CDR2 YSYEKL. This CDR3 spans 15 amino acids. Written as DNA, the CDR3 is TGCGCCAGCAGCCATACGACTAGCGGATTCTACGAGCAGTACTTC. Protein sequence: CASSHTTSGFYEQYF.

The chain carries TRBV7-9 and TRBJ2-5, with 7 bases that match TRBD1. Germline CDR1 is SEHNR and CDR2 is FQNEAQ (reference sequence). The length of the CDR3 is 15 residues. V lost 3 bases, J lost 3 bases, and 7 bases stayed unmatched. CDR3 protein: CASSFLTGVEETQYF. The CDR3 region has the DNA TGTGCCAGCAGCTTCCTAACAGGGGTTGAAGAGACCCAGTACTTC.

The chain couples TRBV7-9 to TRBJ2-3; no reliable D call. The CDR3 contains 15 residues. Germline-derived CDR1 and CDR2 are SEHNR and FQNEAQ (reference sequence). With 5 bases removed from V and 6 bases from J, the gap between germline ends came to 18 bases. CDR3 nucleotide sequence: TGTGCCAGCAGCACCGCACTATTATCACGGGATACGCAGTATTTT. It encodes CASSTALLSRDTQYF.

This clone was observed a few times. The chain recombines TRBV5-1 with TRBJ2-5; 10 bases map to TRBD2. In germline, CDR1 is SGHRS, CDR2 YFSETQ. The CDR3 is 16 residues long. V was pared by 3 bases and J by 0 bases, with 5 bases of the junction left unmatched. As DNA, the CDR3 is TGCGCCAGCAGCTCTGGACTAGCGGCGTACCAAGAGACCCAGTACTTC. This sequence encodes CASSSGLAAYQETQYF.

This chain uses TRBV9 with TRBJ1-6, with TRBD1 as a possible D gene (6 bases). Trimming stripped 0 bases from V and 15 bases from J, with 22 bases between. Germline V lookup: CDR1 SGDLS, CDR2 YYNGEE. This CDR3 is built from 16 residues. For the CDR3, the DNA is TGTGCCAGCAGCGTAGCTACAGGGTTAGAGAATTCAGACCTCCACTTT. It translates to CASSVATGLENSDLHF.